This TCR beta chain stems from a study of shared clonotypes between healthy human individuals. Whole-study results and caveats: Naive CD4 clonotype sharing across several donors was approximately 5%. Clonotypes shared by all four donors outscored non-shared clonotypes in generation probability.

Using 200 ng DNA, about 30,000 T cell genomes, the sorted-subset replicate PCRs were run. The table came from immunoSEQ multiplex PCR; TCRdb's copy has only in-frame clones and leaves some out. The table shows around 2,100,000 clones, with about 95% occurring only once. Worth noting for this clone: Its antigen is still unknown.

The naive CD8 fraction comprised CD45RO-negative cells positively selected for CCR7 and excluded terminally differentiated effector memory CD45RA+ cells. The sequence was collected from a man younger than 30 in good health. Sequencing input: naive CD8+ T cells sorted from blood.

The CDR3 sequence: CATSLEGVETQYF. The CDR3 DNA sequence: TGTGCCACATCACTAGAGGGAGTAGAGACCCAGTACTTC. J is TRBJ2-5 and V is TRBV10-3; a weak D match, TRBD2 (5 bases). Germline V lookup: CDR1 ENHRY, CDR2 SYGVKD. This CDR3 region has 13 residues. The V gene lost 10 bases and the J gene lost 4 bases, with 16 bases spanning the gap.